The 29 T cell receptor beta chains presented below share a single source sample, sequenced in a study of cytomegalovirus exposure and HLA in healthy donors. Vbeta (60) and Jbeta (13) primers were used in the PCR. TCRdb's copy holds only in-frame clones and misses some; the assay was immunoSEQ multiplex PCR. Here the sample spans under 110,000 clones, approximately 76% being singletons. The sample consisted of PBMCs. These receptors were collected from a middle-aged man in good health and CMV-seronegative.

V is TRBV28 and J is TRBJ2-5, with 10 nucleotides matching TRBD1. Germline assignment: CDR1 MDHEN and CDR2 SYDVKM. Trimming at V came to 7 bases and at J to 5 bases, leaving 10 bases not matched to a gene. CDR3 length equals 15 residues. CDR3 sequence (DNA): TGTGCCAGCACCCTAGGACAGGGGGGTGTGGAGACCCAGTACTTC. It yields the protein CASTLGQGGVETQYF.

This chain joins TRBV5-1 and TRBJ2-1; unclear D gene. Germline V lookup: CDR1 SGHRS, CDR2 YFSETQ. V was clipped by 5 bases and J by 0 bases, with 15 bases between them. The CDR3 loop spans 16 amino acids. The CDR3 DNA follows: TGCGCCAGCAGTCGCGGCTCGGGTCCCTCCTACAATGAGCAGTTCTTC. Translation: CASSRGSGPSYNEQFF.

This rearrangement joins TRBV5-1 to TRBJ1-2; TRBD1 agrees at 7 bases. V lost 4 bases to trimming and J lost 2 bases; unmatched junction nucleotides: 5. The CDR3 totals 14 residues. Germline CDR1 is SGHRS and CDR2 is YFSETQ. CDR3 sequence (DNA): TGCGCCAGCAGCGAGGCAGGGGGAAACTATGGCTACACCTTC. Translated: CASSEAGGNYGYTF.

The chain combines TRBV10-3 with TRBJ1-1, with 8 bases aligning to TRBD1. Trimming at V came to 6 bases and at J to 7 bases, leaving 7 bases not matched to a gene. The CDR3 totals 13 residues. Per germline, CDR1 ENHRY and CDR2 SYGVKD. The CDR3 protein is CAISGQGNSEAFF. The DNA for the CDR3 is TGTGCCATCAGCGGACAGGGAAATAGTGAAGCTTTCTTT.

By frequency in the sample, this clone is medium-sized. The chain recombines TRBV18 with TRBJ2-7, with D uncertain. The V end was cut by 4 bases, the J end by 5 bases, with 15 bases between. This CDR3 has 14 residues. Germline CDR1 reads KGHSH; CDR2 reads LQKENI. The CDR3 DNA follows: TGTGCCAGCTCACTGGCACAGAACAAGCACGAGCAGTACGTC. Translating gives CASSLAQNKHEQYV.

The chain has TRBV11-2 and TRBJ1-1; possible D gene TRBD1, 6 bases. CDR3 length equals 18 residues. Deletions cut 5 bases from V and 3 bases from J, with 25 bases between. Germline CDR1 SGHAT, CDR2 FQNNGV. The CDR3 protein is CASSQGAPEQGGDTEAFF. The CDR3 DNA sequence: TGTGCCAGCAGCCAAGGTGCTCCAGAACAGGGAGGGGACACTGAAGCTTTCTTT. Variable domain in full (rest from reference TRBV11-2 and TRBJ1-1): EAGVAQSPRYKIIEKRQSVAFWCNPISGHATLYWYQQILGQGPKLLIQFQNNGVVDDSQLPKDRFSAERLKGVDSTLKIQPAKLEDSAVYLCASSQGAPEQGGDTEAFFGQGTRLTVV.

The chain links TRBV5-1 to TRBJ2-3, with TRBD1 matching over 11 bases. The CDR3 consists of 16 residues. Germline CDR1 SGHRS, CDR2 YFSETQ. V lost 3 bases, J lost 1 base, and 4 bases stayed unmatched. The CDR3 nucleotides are TGCGCCAGCAGCTATAGGACAGGGGGCGGCACAGATACGCAGTATTTT. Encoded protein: CASSYRTGGGTDTQYF.

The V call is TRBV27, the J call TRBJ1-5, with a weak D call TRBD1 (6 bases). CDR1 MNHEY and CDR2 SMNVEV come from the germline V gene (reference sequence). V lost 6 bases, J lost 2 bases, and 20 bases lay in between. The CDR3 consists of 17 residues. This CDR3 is CASSPITGAGGNQPQHF. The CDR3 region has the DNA TGTGCCAGCAGCCCTATCACGGGGGCGGGGGGCAATCAGCCCCAGCATTTT.

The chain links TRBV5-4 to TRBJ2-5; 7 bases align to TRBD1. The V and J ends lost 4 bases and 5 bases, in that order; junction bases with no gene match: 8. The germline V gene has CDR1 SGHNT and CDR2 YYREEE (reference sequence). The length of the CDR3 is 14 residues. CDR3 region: CASSGPDRAETQYF. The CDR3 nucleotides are TGTGCCAGCAGCGGCCCCGACAGGGCTGAGACCCAGTACTTC.

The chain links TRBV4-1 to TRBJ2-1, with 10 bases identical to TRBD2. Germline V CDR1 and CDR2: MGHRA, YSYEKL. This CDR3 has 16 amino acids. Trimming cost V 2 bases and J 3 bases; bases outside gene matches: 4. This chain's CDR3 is CASSQTGTSVYNEQFF. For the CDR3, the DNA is TGCGCCAGCAGCCAAACCGGGACTAGCGTCTACAATGAGCAGTTCTTC.

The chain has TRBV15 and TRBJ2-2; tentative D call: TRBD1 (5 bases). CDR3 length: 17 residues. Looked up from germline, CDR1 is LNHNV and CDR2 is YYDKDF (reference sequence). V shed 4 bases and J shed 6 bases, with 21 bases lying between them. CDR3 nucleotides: TGTGCCACCAGCACTAGGGGTCCCGGCCACTTGTCCGGGGAGCTGTTTTTT. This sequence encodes CATSTRGPGHLSGELFF.

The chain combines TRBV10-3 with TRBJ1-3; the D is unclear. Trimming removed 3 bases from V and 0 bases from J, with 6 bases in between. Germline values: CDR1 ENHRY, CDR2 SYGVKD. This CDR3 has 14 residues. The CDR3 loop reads CAISDRYSGNTIYF. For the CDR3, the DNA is TGTGCCATCAGTGACAGGTACTCTGGAAACACCATATATTTT.

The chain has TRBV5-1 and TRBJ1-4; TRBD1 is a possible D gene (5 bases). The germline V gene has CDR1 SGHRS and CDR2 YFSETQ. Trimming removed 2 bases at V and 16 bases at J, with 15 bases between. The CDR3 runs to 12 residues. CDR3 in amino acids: CASSFGAGEAFF. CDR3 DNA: TGCGCCAGCAGCTTCGGGGCGGGGGAAGCGTTTTTT. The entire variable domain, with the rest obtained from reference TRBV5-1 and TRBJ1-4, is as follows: KAGVTQTPRYLIKTRGQQVTLSCSPISGHRSVSWYQQTPGQGLQFLFEYFSETQRNKGNFPGRFSGRQFSNSRSEMNVSTLELGDSALYLCASSFGAGEAFFGSGTQLSVL.

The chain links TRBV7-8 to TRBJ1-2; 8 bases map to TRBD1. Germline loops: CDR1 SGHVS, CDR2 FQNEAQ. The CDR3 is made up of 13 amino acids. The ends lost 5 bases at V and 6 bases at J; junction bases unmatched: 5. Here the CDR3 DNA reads TGTGCCAGCAGCCCGGACAGGGACCATGGCTACACCTTC. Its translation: CASSPDRDHGYTF.

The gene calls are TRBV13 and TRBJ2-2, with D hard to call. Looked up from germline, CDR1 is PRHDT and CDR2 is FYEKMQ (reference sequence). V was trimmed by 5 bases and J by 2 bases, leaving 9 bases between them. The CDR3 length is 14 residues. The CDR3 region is CASSPPLNTGELFF. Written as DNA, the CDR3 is TGTGCCAGCAGCCCCCCACTCAACACCGGGGAGCTGTTTTTT.

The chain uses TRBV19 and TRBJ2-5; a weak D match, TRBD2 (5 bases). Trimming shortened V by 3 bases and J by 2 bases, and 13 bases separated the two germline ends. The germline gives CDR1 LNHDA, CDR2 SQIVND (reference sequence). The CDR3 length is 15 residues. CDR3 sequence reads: CASSIGGSYQETQYF. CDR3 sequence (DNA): TGTGCCAGTAGTATCGGAGGCAGCTATCAAGAGACCCAGTACTTC.

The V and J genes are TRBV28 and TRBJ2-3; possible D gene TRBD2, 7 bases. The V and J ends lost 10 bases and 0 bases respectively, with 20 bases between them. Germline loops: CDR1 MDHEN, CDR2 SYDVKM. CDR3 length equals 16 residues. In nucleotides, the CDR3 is TGTGCCACCAATGGGGGGGAGGGGGATAGCACAGATACGCAGTATTTT. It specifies CATNGGEGDSTDTQYF.

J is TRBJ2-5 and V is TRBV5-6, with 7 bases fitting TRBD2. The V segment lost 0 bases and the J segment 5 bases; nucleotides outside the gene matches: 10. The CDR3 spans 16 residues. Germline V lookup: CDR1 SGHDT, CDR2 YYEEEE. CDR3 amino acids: CASSLEVWRGGETQYF. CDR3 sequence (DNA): TGTGCCAGCAGCTTGGAAGTGTGGCGGGGAGGGGAGACCCAGTACTTC.

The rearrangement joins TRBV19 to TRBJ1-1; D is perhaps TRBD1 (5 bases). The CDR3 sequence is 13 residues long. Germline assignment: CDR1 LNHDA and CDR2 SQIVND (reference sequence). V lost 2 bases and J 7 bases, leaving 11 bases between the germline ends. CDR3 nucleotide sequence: TGTGCCAGTAGTATAAGACAAGGGGTTGAAGCTTTCTTT. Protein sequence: CASSIRQGVEAFF.

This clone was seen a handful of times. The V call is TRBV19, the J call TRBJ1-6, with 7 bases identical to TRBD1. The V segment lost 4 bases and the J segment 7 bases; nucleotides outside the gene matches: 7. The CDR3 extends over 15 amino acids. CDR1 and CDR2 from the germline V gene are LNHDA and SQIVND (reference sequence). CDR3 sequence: CASSTFGQANSPLHF. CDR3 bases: TGTGCCAGTAGTACCTTCGGACAGGCAAATTCACCCCTCCACTTT.

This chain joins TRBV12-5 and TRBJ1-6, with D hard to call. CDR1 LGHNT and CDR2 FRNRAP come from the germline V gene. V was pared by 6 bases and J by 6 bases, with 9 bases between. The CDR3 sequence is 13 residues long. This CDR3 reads CASGAVGNSPLHF. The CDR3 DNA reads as TGTGCTAGTGGCGCCGTCGGTAATTCACCCCTCCACTTT.

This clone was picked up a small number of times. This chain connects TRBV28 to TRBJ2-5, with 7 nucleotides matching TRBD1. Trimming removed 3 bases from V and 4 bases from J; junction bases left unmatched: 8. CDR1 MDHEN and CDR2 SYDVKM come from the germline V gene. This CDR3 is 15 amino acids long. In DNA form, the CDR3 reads TGTGCCAGCAGTTTCCGACAGGGTGGGGGAGAGACCCAGTACTTC. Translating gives CASSFRQGGGETQYF.

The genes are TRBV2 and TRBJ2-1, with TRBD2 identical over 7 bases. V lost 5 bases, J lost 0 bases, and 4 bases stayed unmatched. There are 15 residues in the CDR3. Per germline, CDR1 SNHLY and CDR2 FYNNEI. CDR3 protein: CASSPSGLSYNEQFF. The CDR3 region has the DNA TGTGCCAGCAGTCCTAGCGGCCTCTCCTACAATGAGCAGTTCTTC.

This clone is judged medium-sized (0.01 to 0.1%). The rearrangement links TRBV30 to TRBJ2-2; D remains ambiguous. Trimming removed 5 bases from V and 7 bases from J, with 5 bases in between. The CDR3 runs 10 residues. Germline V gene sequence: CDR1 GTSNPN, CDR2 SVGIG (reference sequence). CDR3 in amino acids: CAWSRGELFF. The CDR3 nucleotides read TGTGCCTGGTCGCGCGGGGAGCTGTTTTTT.

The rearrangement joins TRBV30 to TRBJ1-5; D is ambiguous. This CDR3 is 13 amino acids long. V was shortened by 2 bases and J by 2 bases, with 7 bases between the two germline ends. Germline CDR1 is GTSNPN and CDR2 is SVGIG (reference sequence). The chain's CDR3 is CAWSPRGNQPQHF. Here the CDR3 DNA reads TGTGCCTGGAGTCCACGGGGCAATCAGCCCCAGCATTTT.

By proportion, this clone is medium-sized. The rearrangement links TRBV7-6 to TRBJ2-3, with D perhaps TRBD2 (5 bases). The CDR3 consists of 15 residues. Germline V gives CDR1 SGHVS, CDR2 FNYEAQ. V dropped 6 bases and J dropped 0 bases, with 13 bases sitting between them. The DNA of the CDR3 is TGTGCCAGCAGACCCTCTAGCAAGAGCACAGATACGCAGTATTTT. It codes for CASRPSSKSTDTQYF.

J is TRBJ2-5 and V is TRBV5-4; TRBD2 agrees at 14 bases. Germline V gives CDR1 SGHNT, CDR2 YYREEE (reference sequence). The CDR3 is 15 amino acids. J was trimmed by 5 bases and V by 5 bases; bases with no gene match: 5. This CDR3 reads CASRTSGGAGETQYF. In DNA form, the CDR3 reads TGTGCCAGCAGGACTAGCGGGGGGGCCGGGGAGACCCAGTACTTC.

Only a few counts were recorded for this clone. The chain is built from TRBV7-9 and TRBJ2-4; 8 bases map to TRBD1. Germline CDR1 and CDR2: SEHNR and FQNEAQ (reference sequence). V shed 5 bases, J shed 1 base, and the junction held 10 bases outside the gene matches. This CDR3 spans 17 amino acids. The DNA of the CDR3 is TGTGCCAGCAGCCTATTCGGACAGGGCTCTGCCAAAAACATTCAGTACTTC. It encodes CASSLFGQGSAKNIQYF.

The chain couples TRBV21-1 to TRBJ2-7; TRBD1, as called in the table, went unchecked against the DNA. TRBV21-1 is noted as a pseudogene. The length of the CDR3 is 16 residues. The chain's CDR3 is CASSTDLGTGSWEQYV. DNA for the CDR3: TGTGCCAGCAGCACGGATCTCGGGACAGGGAGTTGGGAGCAGTACGTC.